Sequencing of this TCR beta chain was carried out in a study of T-cell memory formation after mild COVID-19. As for the study in general: TCR clusters mostly belonged to single donors. General study findings and limits: Cross-reactive memory appears to have joined, as suggested by some responding clones showing up in pre-infection memory.

This clonotype has only a few counts. Its target is not known. MiXCR, applied by TCRdb to the 5' RACE reads, yields one record per CDR3 protein. The sample has 530,000 or so distinct CDR3 sequences, approximately 15% seen once. The CDR3 spans 14 residues. Germline V gives CDR1 MNHEY, CDR2 SMNVEV (reference sequence). Trimming pared 2 bases from V and 8 bases from J, leaving 15 bases between. V usage is TRBV27 and J usage is TRBJ1-2, with D maybe TRBD1 (5 bases). The TCR comes from an adult woman who had mild COVID-19 (a few samples of this study predate the infection). Cell type and time point are not known. The specimen sequenced was PBMCs or a T cell subset sorted from them (not recorded which). This CDR3 is CASSLLAGKGGYTF. CDR3 DNA sequence: TGTGCCAGCAGTTTACTCGCAGGGAAGGGCGGCTACACCTTC.